The clone carrying this T cell receptor (beta chain) has a count of ten or more. Its antigen is not known. The CDR3 sequence is 16 residues long. With 6 bases removed from V and 0 bases from J, the gap between germline ends came to 16 bases. Germline V gene data show CDR1 as MNHNS and CDR2 as SASEGT. The data derive from a study of T-cell reconstitution after alpha-beta-depleted transplantation in children. Molecular barcoding with unique molecular identifiers was used for the TCRbeta library. MiXCR, run by TCRdb on the PCR reads, gives a single entry per CDR3 protein. The table has 70,000 or so distinct CDR3 sequences, 11% seen once; the top ten hold around 14%. Notes on the study in general: Several hundred graft clones that had expanded were reportedly the source of alpha-beta T cells about two months after transplant. Newly produced T cells mostly accounted for T-cell counts and diversity one year post-transplant. Some patients' high day-60 TCRbeta diversity was traced to surviving recipient T cells and thymic progenitors.

The sequences come from PBMCs, collected before TCRalphabeta/CD19-depleted stem cell transplant. The receptor's source is a boy aged 5-17 years with acute myeloid leukemia, due to receive a stem cell transplant. The gene calls are TRBV6-1 and TRBJ2-3; D possibly matches TRBD1 or TRBD2 (5 bases each). CDR3 coding DNA: TGTGCCAGCAGCTCCTTTGGGACCGCTAGCACAGATACGCAGTATTTT. This encodes CASSSFGTASTDTQYF.